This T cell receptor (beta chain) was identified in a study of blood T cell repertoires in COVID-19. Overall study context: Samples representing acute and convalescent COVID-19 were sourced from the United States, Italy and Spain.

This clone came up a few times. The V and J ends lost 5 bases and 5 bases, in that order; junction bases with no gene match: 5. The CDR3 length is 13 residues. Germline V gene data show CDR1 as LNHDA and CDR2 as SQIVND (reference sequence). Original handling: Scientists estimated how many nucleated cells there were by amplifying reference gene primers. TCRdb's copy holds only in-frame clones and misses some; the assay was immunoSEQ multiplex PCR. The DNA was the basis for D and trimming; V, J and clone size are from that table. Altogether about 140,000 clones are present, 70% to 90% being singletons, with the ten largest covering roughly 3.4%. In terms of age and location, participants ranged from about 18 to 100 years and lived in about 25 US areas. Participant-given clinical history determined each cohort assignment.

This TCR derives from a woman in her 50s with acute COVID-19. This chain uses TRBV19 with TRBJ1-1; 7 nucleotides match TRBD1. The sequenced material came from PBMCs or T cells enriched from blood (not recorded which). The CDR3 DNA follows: TGTGCCAGTAGTGACAGGGTTCGGACTGAAGCTTTCTTT. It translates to CASSDRVRTEAFF.